The 22 T cell receptor beta chains reported below all come from one sample, sequenced in a study of control samples from healthy donors and cancer patients. Only in-frame clones appear in the TCRdb table, and some are missing; sequencing was by immunoSEQ multiplex PCR. The data show 180,000 or so clones, roughly 91% seen once. Sequences were obtained from blood. These receptors were obtained from a woman aged 25 to 39 in good health.

This chain links TRBV6-2 or TRBV6-3 with TRBJ1-1; 7 positions agree with TRBD1. The CDR3 totals 12 residues. Germline trimming cut 6 bases from V and 4 bases from J; bases unmatched to any gene: 2. Germline V gene sequence: CDR1 MNHEY, CDR2 SVGEGT. The CDR3 protein is CASSPGGTEAFF. The DNA of the CDR3 is TGTGCCAGCAGCCCAGGGGGCACTGAAGCTTTCTTT.

The genes are TRBV4-1 and TRBJ1-2, with 8 bases lining up with TRBD1. J was trimmed by 7 bases and V by 1 base; bases with no gene match: 2. CDR1 is MGHRA and CDR2 is YSYEKL in the germline V gene. This CDR3 spans 13 amino acids. This chain's CDR3 is CASSQGTGLGYTF. The CDR3, as DNA: TGCGCCAGCAGCCAAGGGACAGGGCTTGGCTACACCTTC.

V and J are TRBV25-1 and TRBJ1-1; TRBD1 might be the D (5 bases). V shed 7 bases and J shed 4 bases, with 25 bases lying between them. Germline lookup yields CDR1 MGHDK and CDR2 SYGVNS. The CDR3 extends over 17 amino acids. CDR3 in amino acids: CASTRIGQGGFGTEAFF. CDR3 nucleotides: TGTGCCAGCACGAGAATAGGGCAGGGTGGGTTTGGCACTGAAGCTTTCTTT.

The chain has TRBV19 and TRBJ2-3; D gene unclear. CDR1 is LNHDA and CDR2 is SQIVND in the germline V gene (reference sequence). CDR3 length: 13 amino acids. V dropped 5 bases and J dropped 2 bases, with 8 bases sitting between them. CDR3 nucleotide sequence: TGTGCCAGTAGTGGATGGGACACAGATACGCAGTATTTT. Translating it yields CASSGWDTDTQYF.

The J gene is TRBJ1-4, the V gene TRBV18; 8 bases agree with TRBD1. Germline CDR1 and CDR2: KGHSH and LQKENI. V lost 6 bases and J lost 2; bases outside the gene matches: 8. The CDR3 has 16 residues. This CDR3 reads CASSASRQGTNEKLFF. In DNA, the CDR3 is TGTGCCAGCTCGGCCTCGAGACAGGGGACTAATGAAAAACTGTTTTTT.

Turning to this clone: One end of the junction fails to match germline, which may point to a read error. DNA of the CDR3: TGTGCCAGCAGTTGGGGGGACACCGAAGCTTTCTTT. Protein product: CASSWGDTEAFF. The chain employs TRBV6-6 and TRBJ1-1, with D perhaps TRBD1 (6 bases). CDR3 size: 12 residues. Per germline, CDR1 MNHNY and CDR2 SVGAGI (reference sequence).

This clone was picked up a small number of times. The chain uses TRBV19 and TRBJ2-2; D assignment may be TRBD1 or TRBD2 (5 bases each). Germline loops: CDR1 LNHDA, CDR2 SQIVND (reference sequence). The V end lost 5 bases, the J end lost 5 bases, and 12 bases lay between the germline ends. The CDR3 contains 14 residues. The CDR3 loop reads CASSGLGTTGELFF. The CDR3 DNA follows: TGTGCCAGTAGTGGGCTAGGGACGACCGGGGAGCTGTTTTTT.

The V and J genes are TRBV12-5 and TRBJ2-3, with D possibly being TRBD1 (6 bases). The CDR3 loop spans 16 amino acids. CDR1 LGHNT and CDR2 FRNRAP come from the germline V gene. V gave up 0 bases and J gave up 4 bases, with 14 bases separating them. CDR3 amino acids: CASGLVQGIEADTQYF. The DNA of the CDR3 is TGTGCTAGTGGTTTGGTACAGGGAATAGAGGCAGATACGCAGTATTTT.

The V and J genes are TRBV27 and TRBJ1-5; 10 bases align to TRBD1. The CDR3 runs 14 residues. The junction had 4 bases not matched to a gene; V was cut back by 5 bases and J by 6 bases. Germline V gene sequence: CDR1 MNHEY, CDR2 SMNVEV (reference sequence). CDR3 amino acids: CASSPRQGAQPQHF. The DNA for the CDR3 is TGTGCCAGCAGTCCCCGACAGGGGGCTCAGCCCCAGCATTTT.

This sequence joins TRBV6-5 and TRBJ2-1; D is undetermined. The germline V and J ends were trimmed by 2 bases and 3 bases, with 8 bases remaining between them. The CDR3 is made up of 14 amino acids. Germline V gene sequence: CDR1 MNHEY, CDR2 SVGAGI. The CDR3 DNA is TGTGCCAGCAGTTACCGAGCTAGCTACAATGAGCAGTTCTTC. Protein sequence: CASSYRASYNEQFF.

The chain has TRBV29-1 and TRBJ2-1; perhaps TRBD2 as D (6 bases). CDR3 length equals 14 residues. V lost 6 bases, J lost 0 bases, and 12 bases lay in between. Germline V gene data show CDR1 as SQVTM and CDR2 as ANQGSEA. CDR3 region: CSVGDFSSYNEQFF. In nucleotides, the CDR3 is TGCAGCGTCGGGGACTTCAGCTCCTACAATGAGCAGTTCTTC.

V usage is TRBV6-5 and J usage is TRBJ2-7; 9 nucleotides agree with TRBD1. Germline-derived CDR1 and CDR2 are MNHEY and SVGAGI. The CDR3 extends over 14 amino acids. V shed 10 bases and J 5 bases; nucleotides not matched to a gene: 12. The CDR3 coding sequence is TGTGCCACGGACTCCGGGACAGGGAGCAACGAGCAGTACTTC. Translation: CATDSGTGSNEQYF.

This rearrangement joins TRBV15 to TRBJ1-1; 8 bases map to TRBD1. The germline CDR1 and CDR2 sequences are LNHNV and YYDKDF (reference sequence). The length of the CDR3 is 13 residues. V shed 6 bases, J shed 4 bases, and the junction held 4 bases outside the gene matches. The CDR3 sequence: CATRGDRGTEAFF. CDR3 nucleotide sequence: TGTGCCACCAGGGGTGACAGGGGCACTGAAGCTTTCTTT.

This clone appeared a few times. V is TRBV30 and J is TRBJ1-3; perhaps TRBD1 as D (6 bases). Trimming left V 2 bases short and J 4 bases short, with 18 bases between. This CDR3 region has 16 residues. Germline assignment: CDR1 GTSNPN and CDR2 SVGIG (reference sequence). The CDR3 coding sequence is TGTGCCTGGAGTTTCCGACCCCAGGGGCCCGGAAACACCATATATTTT. It specifies CAWSFRPQGPGNTIYF.

On this clone itself: The identical CDR3 is also encoded by other nucleotide sequences in the sample. This chain uses TRBV30 with TRBJ1-1; D is unclear. The CDR3 totals 14 residues. Germline V CDR1 and CDR2: GTSNPN, SVGIG (reference sequence). Trimming stripped 2 bases from V and 3 bases from J, with 13 bases between. The CDR3 sequence: CAWSRLGRDTEAFF. Written as DNA, the CDR3 is TGTGCCTGGAGTAGACTGGGTCGGGACACTGAAGCTTTCTTT. The full variable domain, completed using reference TRBV30 and TRBJ1-1, is SQTIHQWPATLVQPVGSPLSLECTVEGTSNPNLYWYRQAAGRGLQLLFYSVGIGQISSEVPQNLSASRPQDRQFILSSKKLLLSDSGFYLCAWSRLGRDTEAFFGQGTRLTVV.

The gene calls are TRBV27 and TRBJ1-4, with 7 bases matching TRBD1. From germline, CDR1 is MNHEY and CDR2 SMNVEV (reference sequence). V gave up 5 bases and J gave up 7 bases; unmatched junction bases: 1. The CDR3 is made up of 12 amino acids. Here the CDR3 DNA reads TGTGCCAGCAGTGGGGACAGTGAAAAACTGTTTTTT. This encodes CASSGDSEKLFF.

The gene calls are TRBV7-2 and TRBJ2-2; D unclear. The V gene's germline CDR1 is SGHTA and CDR2 FQGNSA. The CDR3 has 13 residues. V lost 0 bases and J 4 bases, leaving 3 bases between the germline ends. Here the CDR3 reads CASSLAGTGELFF. In DNA form, the CDR3 reads TGTGCCAGCAGCTTAGCCGGCACCGGGGAGCTGTTTTTT.

This clone has only a few counts. The V call is TRBV30, the J call TRBJ1-6; D gene ambiguous. Germline V CDR1 and CDR2: GTSNPN, SVGIG (reference sequence). The CDR3 spans 13 residues. With 2 bases removed from V and 5 bases from J, the gap between germline ends came to 7 bases. The CDR3 is CAWSRVDNSPLHF. The DNA for the CDR3 is TGTGCCTGGAGTCGGGTAGATAATTCACCCCTCCACTTT.

The V and J genes are TRBV6-1 and TRBJ2-2, with 10 bases aligning to TRBD1. The germline V gene encodes CDR1 MNHNS and CDR2 SASEGT. After removal of 6 bases from V and 3 bases from J, the junction contained 4 bases not matched to a gene. CDR3 length: 15 residues. CDR3 residues: CASRSGTGDTGELFF. The CDR3 DNA sequence: TGTGCCAGCAGATCCGGGACAGGGGACACCGGGGAGCTGTTTTTT.

The J gene is TRBJ1-1, the V gene TRBV11-2; 7 nucleotides agree with TRBD1. J gave up 1 base and V 2 bases, and 1 base lay outside the gene matches. The CDR3 is 14 residues long. CDR1 and CDR2 from the germline V gene are SGHAT and FQNNGV. CDR3 DNA sequence: TGTGCCAGCAGCTTATCAGGGGGGAACACTGAAGCTTTCTTT. It encodes CASSLSGGNTEAFF.

V usage is TRBV10-1 and J usage is TRBJ1-1; no reliable D call. CDR3 size: 14 residues. Germline assignment: CDR1 WNHNN and CDR2 SYGVQD (reference sequence). V was pared by 0 bases and J by 1 base, with 6 bases between. CDR3 amino acids: CASSESMGNTEAFF. CDR3 bases: TGCGCCAGCAGTGAGTCGATGGGGAACACTGAAGCTTTCTTT.

In the case of this clone: The same CDR3 can be traced to other DNA sequences in this sample. The rearrangement uses TRBV7-3 and TRBJ1-1; no reliable D call. Germline CDR1 and CDR2: SGHTA and FQGTGA. The CDR3 length is 14 residues. Trimming shortened V by 0 bases and J by 1 base, and 6 bases separated the two germline ends. CDR3 sequence: CASSLTGSNTEAFF. Written as DNA, the CDR3 is TGTGCCAGCAGCTTAACAGGATCGAACACTGAAGCTTTCTTT. Looking up the rest from reference TRBV7-3 and TRBJ1-1 gives the full variable domain: GAGVSQTPSNKVTEKGKYVELRCDPISGHTALYWYRQSLGQGPEFLIYFQGTGAADDSGLPNDRFFAVRPEGSVSTLKIQRTERGDSAVYLCASSLTGSNTEAFFGQGTRLTVV.